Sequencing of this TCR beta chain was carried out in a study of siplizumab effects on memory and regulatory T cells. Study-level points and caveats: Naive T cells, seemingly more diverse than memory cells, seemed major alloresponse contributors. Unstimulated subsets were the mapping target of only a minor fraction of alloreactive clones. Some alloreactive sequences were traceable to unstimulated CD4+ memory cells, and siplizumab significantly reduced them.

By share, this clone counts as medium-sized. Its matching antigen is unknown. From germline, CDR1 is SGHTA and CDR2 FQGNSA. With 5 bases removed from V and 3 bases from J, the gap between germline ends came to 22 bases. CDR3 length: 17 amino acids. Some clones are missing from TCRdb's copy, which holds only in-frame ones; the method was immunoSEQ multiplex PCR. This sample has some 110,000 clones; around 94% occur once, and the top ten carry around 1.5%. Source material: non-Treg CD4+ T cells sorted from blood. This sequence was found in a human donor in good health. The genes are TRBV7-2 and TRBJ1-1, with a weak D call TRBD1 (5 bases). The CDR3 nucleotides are TGTGCCAGCAGCCATGGACGGGGCTTGGGCTCGGACACTGAAGCTTTCTTT. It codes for CASSHGRGLGSDTEAFF.